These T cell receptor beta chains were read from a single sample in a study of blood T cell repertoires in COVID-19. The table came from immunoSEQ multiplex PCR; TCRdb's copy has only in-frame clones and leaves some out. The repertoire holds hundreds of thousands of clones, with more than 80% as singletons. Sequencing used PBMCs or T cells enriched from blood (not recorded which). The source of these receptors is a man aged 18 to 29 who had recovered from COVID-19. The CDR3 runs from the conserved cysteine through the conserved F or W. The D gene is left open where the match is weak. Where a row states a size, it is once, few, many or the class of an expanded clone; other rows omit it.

cdr3_aa: CASSRGTGVTYEQYF; cdr3_nt: TGTGCCAGCTCACGAGGGACAGGGGTTACCTACGAGCAGTACTTC; clone_size: -; j_call: TRBJ2-7; d_call: TRBD1; v_call: TRBV18
cdr3_aa: CSASRQGQDNSPLHF; cdr3_nt: TGCAGTGCTAGTCGGCAGGGTCAGGATAATTCACCCCTCCACTTT; clone_size: -; j_call: TRBJ1-6; d_call: -; v_call: TRBV20-1
cdr3_aa: CAISESGGPYNEQFF; cdr3_nt: TGTGCCATCAGTGAGTCAGGGGGCCCTTACAATGAGCAGTTCTTC; clone_size: -; j_call: TRBJ2-1; d_call: TRBD1; v_call: TRBV10-3
cdr3_aa: CASSGLRGAPLRQFF; cdr3_nt: TGTGCCAGCAGCGGTCTACGGGGGGCGCCCTTGAGGCAGTTCTTC; clone_size: -; j_call: TRBJ2-1; d_call: -; v_call: TRBV2
cdr3_aa: CASSLGQFEAFF; cdr3_nt: TGTGCCAGCAGCTTGGGACAGTTTGAAGCTTTCTTT; clone_size: few; j_call: TRBJ1-1; d_call: TRBD1; v_call: TRBV13
cdr3_aa: CSVDRLIRGYAEAFF; cdr3_nt: TGCAGCGTTGATAGGTTGATCAGGGGTTACGCTGAAGCTTTCTTT; clone_size: -; j_call: TRBJ1-1; d_call: -; v_call: TRBV29-1
cdr3_aa: CASSLSGRANEQFF; cdr3_nt: TGTGCCAGCAGCCTTAGCGGGAGGGCCAATGAGCAGTTCTTC; clone_size: once; j_call: TRBJ2-1; d_call: TRBD2; v_call: TRBV3-1/TRBV3-2
cdr3_aa: CASTRPGALKAGELFF; cdr3_nt: TGTGCCAGCACCCGGCCAGGGGCACTCAAGGCCGGGGAGCTGTTTTTT; clone_size: -; j_call: TRBJ2-2; d_call: -; v_call: TRBV7-8
cdr3_aa: CASSLWVEGLTF; cdr3_nt: TGTGCCAGCAGTTTATGGGTAGAGGGTTTAACCTTC; clone_size: -; j_call: TRBJ1-2; d_call: -; v_call: TRBV12-3/TRBV12-4
cdr3_aa: CASSIVAGPYSNQPQHF; cdr3_nt: TGTGCCAGTAGTATAGTGGCGGGTCCTTATAGCAATCAGCCCCAGCATTTT; clone_size: -; j_call: TRBJ1-5; d_call: -; v_call: TRBV19
cdr3_aa: CASSSMSGNTIYF; cdr3_nt: TGTGCCAGTAGTAGTATGAGTGGAAACACCATATATTTT; clone_size: -; j_call: TRBJ1-3; d_call: -; v_call: TRBV19
cdr3_aa: CASSEQVGRLGEAFF; cdr3_nt: TGTGCCAGCAGTGAACAGGTAGGGAGACTCGGTGAAGCTTTCTTT; clone_size: -; j_call: TRBJ1-1; d_call: -; v_call: TRBV2
cdr3_aa: CASSHRYTGPASPLHF; cdr3_nt: TGTGCCAGCAGCCACCGTTATACAGGACCTGCTTCACCCCTCCACTTT; clone_size: -; j_call: TRBJ1-6; d_call: -; v_call: TRBV27
cdr3_aa: CATSDADYGYTF; cdr3_nt: TGTGCCACCAGTGATGCGGACTATGGCTACACCTTC; clone_size: few; j_call: TRBJ1-2; d_call: -; v_call: TRBV24-1
cdr3_aa: CASSLGTGAVTEAFF; cdr3_nt: TGTGCCAGCAGTTTAGGGACAGGGGCGGTAACTGAAGCTTTCTTT; clone_size: -; j_call: TRBJ1-1; d_call: TRBD1; v_call: TRBV27
cdr3_aa: CASSPDKYNEQFF; cdr3_nt: TGTGCCAGCAGCCCAGATAAATACAATGAGCAGTTCTTC; clone_size: -; j_call: TRBJ2-1; d_call: -; v_call: TRBV3-1/TRBV3-2
cdr3_aa: CSASDWREGNEQFF; cdr3_nt: TGCAGTGCGAGTGATTGGCGGGAGGGGAATGAGCAGTTCTTC; clone_size: -; j_call: TRBJ2-1; d_call: TRBD2; v_call: TRBV20-1